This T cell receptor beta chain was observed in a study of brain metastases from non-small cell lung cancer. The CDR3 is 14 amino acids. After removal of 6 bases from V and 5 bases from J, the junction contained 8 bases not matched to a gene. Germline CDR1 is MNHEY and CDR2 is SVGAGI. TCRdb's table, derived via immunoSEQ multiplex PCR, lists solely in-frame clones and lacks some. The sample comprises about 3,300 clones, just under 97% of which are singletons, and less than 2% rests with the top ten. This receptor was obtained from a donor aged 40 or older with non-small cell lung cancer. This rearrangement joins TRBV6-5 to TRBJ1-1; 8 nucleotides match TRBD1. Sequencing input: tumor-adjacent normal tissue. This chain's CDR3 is CASRRLDRGTEAFF. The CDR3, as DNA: TGTGCCAGCAGGCGATTAGACAGGGGAACTGAAGCTTTCTTT.